Listed here are 21 T cell receptor beta chains from one sample, sequenced in a study of T cell changes during pregnancy in multiple sclerosis. The assay was immunoSEQ multiplex PCR, and TCRdb's table has in-frame clones only and misses some. The sample carries 65,000 to 85,000 clones, roughly 90% recorded once. Sequenced material: peripheral blood, taken in the second trimester of pregnancy. These receptor sequences come from a female donor with multiple sclerosis, enrolled in a pregnancy study.

The chain links TRBV6-5 to TRBJ1-2; no clear D. This CDR3 spans 14 amino acids. Trimming shortened V by 5 bases and J by 4 bases, and 14 bases separated the two germline ends. Germline CDR1 reads MNHEY; CDR2 reads SVGAGI. The CDR3 nucleotides are TGTGCCAGCAGTGCAACAGTCGTTAGCTATGGCTACACCTTC. Amino acids: CASSATVVSYGYTF.

V gene TRBV6-1 combines with J gene TRBJ1-1; possibly TRBD1 for D (6 bases). The CDR3 extends over 15 amino acids. Germline loops: CDR1 MNHNS, CDR2 SASEGT. Trimming took off 6 bases at V and 2 bases at J, with 16 bases between the two ends. DNA of the CDR3: TGTGCCAGCAGGGATTGGGACACTATAAACACTGAAGCTTTCTTT. The encoded protein is CASRDWDTINTEAFF.

J is TRBJ2-3 and V is TRBV19, with 7 bases fitting TRBD1. Germline V gene data show CDR1 as LNHDA and CDR2 as SQIVND (reference sequence). The trim removed 6 bases at V and 1 base at J, leaving 10 bases unmatched. The CDR3 spans 16 residues. The CDR3 sequence: CASSATRDSGTDTQYF. The CDR3 nucleotides are TGTGCCAGTAGCGCTACCCGGGACAGCGGCACAGATACGCAGTATTTT.

This chain joins TRBV6-1 and TRBJ1-3, with 10 bases lining up with TRBD1. Per the germline V gene, CDR1 is MNHNS and CDR2 is SASEGT. The CDR3 length is 15 residues. Germline trimming cut 4 bases from V and 8 bases from J; bases unmatched to any gene: 8. The CDR3 spells CASSAQTGGTDTIYF. CDR3 DNA: TGTGCCAGCAGTGCCCAGACAGGGGGCACGGACACCATATATTTT.

This rearrangement joins TRBV5-5 to TRBJ1-1; no definite D call. Germline lookup yields CDR1 SGHKS and CDR2 YYEKEE (reference sequence). The V end lost 3 bases, the J end lost 8 bases, and 17 bases lay between the germline ends. The CDR3 consists of 14 residues. The CDR3 here is CASSSRWADAEAFF. The CDR3 DNA follows: TGTGCCAGCAGCTCCCGATGGGCCGACGCGGAAGCTTTCTTT.

The CDR3 bases are TGTGCCAGCAGCTTAGTGAGGGCGGACAGGGGGCTCTTTGGGACCCAGTACTTC. Translation gives CASSLVRADRGLFGTQYF. The chain recombines TRBV7-7 with TRBJ2-5; TRBD1 matches at 11 bases. The germline V gene encodes CDR1 SSHAT and CDR2 FNYEAQ (reference sequence). CDR3 length: 18 residues. J lost 7 bases, V lost 1 base, and 14 bases had no gene match.

The gene calls are TRBV2 and TRBJ2-2; 8 nucleotides align to TRBD2. J gave up 6 bases and V 5 bases, and 14 bases lay outside the gene matches. Per the germline V gene, CDR1 is SNHLY and CDR2 is FYNNEI. CDR3 length: 17 residues. The CDR3 region has the DNA TGTGCCAGCAGTCCGGGGGAGGGACTAGGGAATCCCGGGGAGCTGTTTTTT. It yields the protein CASSPGEGLGNPGELFF.

This sequence joins TRBV5-4 and TRBJ1-1, with 7 bases that match TRBD1. V shed 0 bases and J 4 bases; nucleotides not matched to a gene: 3. The CDR3 covers 14 residues. Germline values: CDR1 SGHNT, CDR2 YYREEE (reference sequence). The CDR3 DNA reads as TGTGCCAGCAGCTTGGACAGGGGCCTCACTGAAGCTTTCTTT. It codes for CASSLDRGLTEAFF.

This clone was seen just once. V is TRBV4-3 and J is TRBJ1-5; no clear D gene. The germline V gene has CDR1 LGHNA and CDR2 YSLEER. Trimming shortened V by 4 bases and J by 0 bases, and 10 bases separated the two germline ends. The CDR3 loop spans 15 amino acids. CDR3 nucleotide sequence: TGCGCCAGCAGCCCAAACGGGGTTAGCAATCAGCCCCAGCATTTT. Its protein product is CASSPNGVSNQPQHF.

This sequence joins TRBV27 and TRBJ1-1; perhaps TRBD1 as D (5 bases). Germline values: CDR1 MNHEY, CDR2 SMNVEV (reference sequence). V was cut by 0 bases and J by 6 bases, with 14 bases left in between. The CDR3 spans 15 residues. The CDR3 region is CASSLSTGWGSEAFF. CDR3 nucleotide sequence: TGTGCCAGCAGTTTATCGACCGGGTGGGGCTCTGAAGCTTTCTTT.

The chain recombines TRBV5-1 with TRBJ2-1, with no clear D. This CDR3 comprises 12 residues. The germline V and J ends were trimmed by 4 bases and 8 bases, with 10 bases remaining between them. In germline, CDR1 is SGHRS, CDR2 YFSETQ. This CDR3 is CASSHTLDEQFF. In DNA form, the CDR3 reads TGCGCCAGCAGCCACACGTTGGATGAGCAGTTCTTC.

V and J are TRBV5-4 and TRBJ2-7; D unclear. The CDR3 contains 14 residues. With 0 bases removed from V and 7 bases from J, the gap between germline ends came to 14 bases. Germline CDR1 and CDR2: SGHNT and YYREEE (reference sequence). The CDR3 region is CASSLVERRVEQYF. The CDR3 nucleotides are TGTGCCAGCAGCTTGGTCGAGAGGCGTGTGGAGCAGTACTTC.

The chain joins TRBV5-4 to TRBJ2-7, with 12 bases aligning to TRBD1. In germline, CDR1 is SGHNT, CDR2 YYREEE (reference sequence). The CDR3 is 16 amino acids. The V gene end was trimmed by 4 bases and the J gene end by 4 bases; junction bases not matched to a gene: 9. The CDR3 DNA is TGTGCCAGCAGCCGAGGTGGGGGACAGGGGGCTTACGAGCAGTACTTC. Encoded protein: CASSRGGGQGAYEQYF.

CDR3 loop: CASSPTNRMNTEAFF. The CDR3 DNA follows: TGTGCCAGCTCACCCACAAACAGAATGAACACTGAAGCTTTCTTT. V usage is TRBV18 and J usage is TRBJ1-1; no clear D gene. V lost 3 bases and J 0 bases, leaving 11 bases between the germline ends. Germline V lookup: CDR1 KGHSH, CDR2 LQKENI. The CDR3 contains 15 residues.

The chain employs TRBV6-1 and TRBJ2-3, with 7 bases fitting TRBD2. The germline CDR1 and CDR2 sequences are MNHNS and SASEGT. CDR3 length: 12 residues. V dropped 8 bases and J dropped 5; count of bases not matched to a gene: 4. The CDR3 region has the DNA TGTGCCAGCGGGATAGCGGGAGATACGCAGTATTTT. Translation: CASGIAGDTQYF.

Written as DNA, the CDR3 is TGTGCCAGCAGCATCGACAGCCCCCTAGCGATAAACTACAATGAGCAGTTCTTC. This translates into CASSIDSPLAINYNEQFF. This chain links TRBV7-2 with TRBJ2-1; the D gene is possibly TRBD2 (6 bases). Per germline, CDR1 SGHTA and CDR2 FQGNSA. Trimming pared 5 bases from V and 3 bases from J, leaving 23 bases between. This CDR3 region has 18 residues.

V usage is TRBV4-3 and J usage is TRBJ1-1, with TRBD1 identical over 7 bases. From germline, CDR1 is LGHNA and CDR2 YSLEER. The CDR3 covers 18 residues. V shed 0 bases and J 4 bases; nucleotides not matched to a gene: 14. CDR3 DNA: TGCGCCAGCAGCCAAGATACGAAAGGGACAGAGACCCGCACTGAAGCTTTCTTT. Amino acid sequence: CASSQDTKGTETRTEAFF.

This clone was seen a single time. The V gene is TRBV27, the J gene TRBJ2-3; 11 bases map to TRBD2. Germline lookup yields CDR1 MNHEY and CDR2 SMNVEV (reference sequence). This CDR3 spans 15 amino acids. The junction had 8 bases not matched to a gene; V was cut back by 5 bases and J by 7 bases. DNA for the CDR3: TGTGCCAGCAGTAATCTAGCGGGGGGTAGGAATACGCAGTATTTT. It specifies CASSNLAGGRNTQYF.

V usage is TRBV10-2 and J usage is TRBJ1-2, with TRBD1 as a possible D gene (5 bases). From germline, CDR1 is WSHSY and CDR2 SAAADI. The CDR3 consists of 14 residues. Trimming removed 6 bases at V and 8 bases at J, with 19 bases between. The CDR3 DNA reads TGCGCCAGCAGGTTCCTGGACACCCATGGCGGCTACACCTTC. Its protein is CASRFLDTHGGYTF.

The chain is built from TRBV7-3 and TRBJ1-2, with D maybe TRBD1 (5 bases). The length of the CDR3 is 15 residues. Per the germline V gene, CDR1 is SGHTA and CDR2 is FQGTGA. Trimming shortened V by 6 bases and J by 7 bases, and 21 bases separated the two germline ends. CDR3 in amino acids: CASSAWAGGEVGYTF. The DNA of the CDR3 is TGTGCCAGCAGTGCCTGGGCGGGGGGGGAAGTTGGCTACACCTTC.

V and J are TRBV5-6 and TRBJ2-4, with D hard to call. CDR1 SGHDT and CDR2 YYEEEE come from the germline V gene. The V gene lost 5 bases and the J gene lost 9 bases, with 15 bases spanning the gap. This CDR3 contains 13 residues. The CDR3 nucleotides are TGTGCCAGCAGTTTAGCCGGCCCCGCCATTCAGTACTTC. Amino acids: CASSLAGPAIQYF.